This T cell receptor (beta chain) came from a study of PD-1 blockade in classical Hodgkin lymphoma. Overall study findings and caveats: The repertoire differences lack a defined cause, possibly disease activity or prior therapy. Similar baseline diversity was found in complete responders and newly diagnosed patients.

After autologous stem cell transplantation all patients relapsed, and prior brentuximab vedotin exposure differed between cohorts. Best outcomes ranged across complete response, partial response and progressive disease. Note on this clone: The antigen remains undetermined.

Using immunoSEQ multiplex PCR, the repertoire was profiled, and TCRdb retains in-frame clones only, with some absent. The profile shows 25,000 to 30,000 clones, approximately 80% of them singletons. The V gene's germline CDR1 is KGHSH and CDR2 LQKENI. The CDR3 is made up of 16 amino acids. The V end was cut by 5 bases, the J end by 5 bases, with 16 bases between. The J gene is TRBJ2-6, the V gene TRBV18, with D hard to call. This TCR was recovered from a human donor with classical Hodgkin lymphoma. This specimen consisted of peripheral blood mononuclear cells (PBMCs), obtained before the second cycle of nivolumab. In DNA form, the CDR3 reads TGTGCCAGCTCAATACATTTACAAAGTCGGGCCAACGTCCTGACTTTC. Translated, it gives CASSIHLQSRANVLTF.